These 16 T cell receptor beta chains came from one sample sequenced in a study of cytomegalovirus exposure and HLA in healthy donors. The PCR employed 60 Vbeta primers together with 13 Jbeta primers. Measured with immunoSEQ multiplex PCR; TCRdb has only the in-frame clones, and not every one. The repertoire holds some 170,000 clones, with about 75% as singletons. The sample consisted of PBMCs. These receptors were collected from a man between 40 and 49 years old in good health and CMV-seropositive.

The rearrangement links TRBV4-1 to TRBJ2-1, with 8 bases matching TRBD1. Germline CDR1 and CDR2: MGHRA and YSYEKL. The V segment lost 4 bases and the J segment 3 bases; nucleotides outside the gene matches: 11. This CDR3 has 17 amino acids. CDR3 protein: CASSLPMDRVVYNEQFF. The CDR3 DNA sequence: TGCGCCAGCAGCCTCCCCATGGACAGGGTGGTCTACAATGAGCAGTTCTTC.

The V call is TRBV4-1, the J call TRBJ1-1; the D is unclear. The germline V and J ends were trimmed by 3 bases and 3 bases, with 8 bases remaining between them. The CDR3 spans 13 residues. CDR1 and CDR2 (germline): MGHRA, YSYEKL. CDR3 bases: TGCGCCAGCAGCCAGGCCCCAGACACTGAAGCTTTCTTT. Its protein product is CASSQAPDTEAFF.

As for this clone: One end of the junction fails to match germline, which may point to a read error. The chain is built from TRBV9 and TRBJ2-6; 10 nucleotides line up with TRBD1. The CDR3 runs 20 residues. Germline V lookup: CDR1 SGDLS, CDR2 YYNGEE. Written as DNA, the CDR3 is TGTGCCAGCAGCCCCTTTCTAGGGGGACAGGGGAGTTCTGGGGCCAACGGCCTGACTTTC. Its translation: CASSPFLGGQGSSGANGLTF.

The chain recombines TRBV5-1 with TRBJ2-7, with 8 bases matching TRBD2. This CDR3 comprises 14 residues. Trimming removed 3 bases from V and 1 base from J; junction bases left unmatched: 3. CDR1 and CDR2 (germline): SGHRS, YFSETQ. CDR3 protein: CASSSVAGSYEQYF. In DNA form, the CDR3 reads TGCGCCAGCAGCTCAGTAGCGGGATCCTACGAGCAGTACTTC. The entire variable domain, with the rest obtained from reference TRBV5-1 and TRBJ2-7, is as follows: KAGVTQTPRYLIKTRGQQVTLSCSPISGHRSVSWYQQTPGQGLQFLFEYFSETQRNKGNFPGRFSGRQFSNSRSEMNVSTLELGDSALYLCASSSVAGSYEQYFGPGTRLTVT.

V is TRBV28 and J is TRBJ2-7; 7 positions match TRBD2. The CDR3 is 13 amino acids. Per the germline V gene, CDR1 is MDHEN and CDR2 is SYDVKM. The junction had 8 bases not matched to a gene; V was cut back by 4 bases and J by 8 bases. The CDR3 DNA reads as TGTGCCAGCAGTTGGGTTCTAGCGGACCAGCAGTACTTC. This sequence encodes CASSWVLADQQYF.

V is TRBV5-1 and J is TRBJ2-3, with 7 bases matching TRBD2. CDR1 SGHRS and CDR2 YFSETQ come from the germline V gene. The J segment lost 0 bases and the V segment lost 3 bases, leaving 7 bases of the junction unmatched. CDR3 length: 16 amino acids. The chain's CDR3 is CASSWPSGPSTDTQYF. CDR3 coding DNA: TGCGCCAGCAGCTGGCCTAGCGGCCCAAGCACAGATACGCAGTATTTT.

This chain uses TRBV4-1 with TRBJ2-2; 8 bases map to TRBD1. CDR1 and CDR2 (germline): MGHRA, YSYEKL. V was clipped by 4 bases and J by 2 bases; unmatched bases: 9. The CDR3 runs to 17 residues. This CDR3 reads CASSRGPGQGNTGELFF. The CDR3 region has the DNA TGCGCCAGCAGCCGAGGGCCAGGACAGGGAAACACCGGGGAGCTGTTTTTT.

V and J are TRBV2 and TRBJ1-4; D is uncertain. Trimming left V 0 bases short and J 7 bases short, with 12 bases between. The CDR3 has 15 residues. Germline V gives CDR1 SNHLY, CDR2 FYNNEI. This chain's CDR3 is CASSEAAGVGEKLFF. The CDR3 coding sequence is TGTGCCAGCAGTGAAGCGGCCGGGGTGGGTGAAAAACTGTTTTTT.

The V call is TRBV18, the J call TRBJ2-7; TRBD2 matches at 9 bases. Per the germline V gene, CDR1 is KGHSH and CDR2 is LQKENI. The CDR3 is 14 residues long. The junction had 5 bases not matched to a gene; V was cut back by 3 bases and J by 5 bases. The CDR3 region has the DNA TGTGCCAGCTCACCTGGACTAGCGAGAGACGAGCAGTACTTC. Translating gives CASSPGLARDEQYF.

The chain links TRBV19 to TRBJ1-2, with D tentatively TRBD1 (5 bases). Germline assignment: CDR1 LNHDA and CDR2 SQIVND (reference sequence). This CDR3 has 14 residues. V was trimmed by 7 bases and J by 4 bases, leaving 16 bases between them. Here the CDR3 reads CASTPGSSFYGYTF. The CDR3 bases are TGTGCCAGTACGCCAGGGTCCTCTTTCTATGGCTACACCTTC. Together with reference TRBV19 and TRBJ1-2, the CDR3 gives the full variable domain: DGGITQSPKYLFRKEGQNVTLSCEQNLNHDAMYWYRQDPGQGLRLIYYSQIVNDFQKGDIAEGYSVSREKKESFPLTVTSAQKNPTAFYLCASTPGSSFYGYTFGSGTRLTVV.

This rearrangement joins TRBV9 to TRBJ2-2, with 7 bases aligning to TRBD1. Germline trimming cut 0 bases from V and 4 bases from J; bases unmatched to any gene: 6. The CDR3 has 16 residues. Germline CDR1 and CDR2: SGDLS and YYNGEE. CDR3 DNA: TGTGCCAGCAGCGTAGAGAAGGGGGCGAGCACCGGGGAGCTGTTTTTT. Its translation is CASSVEKGASTGELFF.

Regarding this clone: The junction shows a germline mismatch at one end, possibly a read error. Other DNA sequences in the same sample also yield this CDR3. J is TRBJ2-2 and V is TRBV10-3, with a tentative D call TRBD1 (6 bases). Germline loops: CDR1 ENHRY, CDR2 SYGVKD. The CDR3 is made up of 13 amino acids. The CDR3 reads CAIRGEVAGELFF. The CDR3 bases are TGTGCTATCAGGGGAGAAGTGGCCGGGGAGCTGTTTTTT.

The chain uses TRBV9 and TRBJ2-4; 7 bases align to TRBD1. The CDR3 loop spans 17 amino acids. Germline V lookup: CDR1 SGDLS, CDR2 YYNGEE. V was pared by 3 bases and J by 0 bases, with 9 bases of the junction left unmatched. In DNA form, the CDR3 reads TGTGCCAGCAGCGAAGACAGGGCCGGGGTAGCCAAAAACATTCAGTACTTC. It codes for CASSEDRAGVAKNIQYF.

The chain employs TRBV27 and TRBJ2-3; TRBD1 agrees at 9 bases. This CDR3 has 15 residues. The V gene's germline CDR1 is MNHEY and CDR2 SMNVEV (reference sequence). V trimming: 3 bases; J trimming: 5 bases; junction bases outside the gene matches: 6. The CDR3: CASSFWDRVGDTQYF. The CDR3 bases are TGTGCCAGCAGTTTTTGGGACAGGGTGGGAGATACGCAGTATTTT.

The CDR3 nucleotides are TGTGCCAGCAGAGGTCCCCCAGGGCGGAATCACATCTCTGGGGCCAACGTCCTGACTTTC. Translated: CASRGPPGRNHISGANVLTF. The chain links TRBV2 to TRBJ2-6; tentative D call: TRBD1 (5 bases). CDR1 is SNHLY, CDR2 FYNNEI, per germline. Trimming removed 6 bases from V and 0 bases from J, with 24 bases in between. The CDR3 extends over 20 amino acids. The full variable domain, its missing parts supplied by reference TRBV2 and TRBJ2-6, is EPEVTQTPSHQVTQMGQEVILRCVPISNHLYFYWYRQILGQKVEFLVSFYNNEISEKSEIFDDQFSVERPDGSNFTLKIRSTKLEDSAMYFCASRGPPGRNHISGANVLTFGAGSRLTVL.

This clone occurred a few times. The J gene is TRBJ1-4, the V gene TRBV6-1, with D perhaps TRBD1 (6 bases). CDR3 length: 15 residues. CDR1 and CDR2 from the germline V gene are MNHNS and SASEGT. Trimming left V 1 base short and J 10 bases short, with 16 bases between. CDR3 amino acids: CASSEGTVRGGKLFF. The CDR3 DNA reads TGTGCCAGCAGTGAAGGGACAGTACGGGGGGGAAAACTGTTTTTT.